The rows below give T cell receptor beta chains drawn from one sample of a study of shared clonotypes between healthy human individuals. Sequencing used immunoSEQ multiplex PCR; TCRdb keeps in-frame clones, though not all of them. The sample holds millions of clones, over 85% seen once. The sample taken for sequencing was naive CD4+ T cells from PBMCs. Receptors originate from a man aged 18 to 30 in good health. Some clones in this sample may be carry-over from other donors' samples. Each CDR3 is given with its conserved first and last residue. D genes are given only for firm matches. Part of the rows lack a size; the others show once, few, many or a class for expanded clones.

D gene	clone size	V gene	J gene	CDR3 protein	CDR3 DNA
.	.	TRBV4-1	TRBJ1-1	CASSHPRGTEAFF	TGCGCCAGCAGCCACCCGCGGGGCACTGAAGCTTTCTTT
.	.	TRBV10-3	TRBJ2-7	CAISGSYEQYF	TGTGCCATCTCGGGCTCCTACGAGCAGTACTTC
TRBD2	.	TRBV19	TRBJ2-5	CASSLTSGEETQYF	TGTGCCAGTAGTCTAACTAGCGGGGAAGAGACCCAGTACTTC
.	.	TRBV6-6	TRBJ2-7	CASRDSGAYEQYF	TGTGCCAGCAGGGACAGTGGCGCCTACGAGCAGTACTTC
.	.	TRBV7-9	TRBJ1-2	CASSRAGTYGYTF	TGTGCCAGCAGCCGGGCAGGAACCTATGGCTACACCTTC
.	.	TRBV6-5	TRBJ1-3	CASSSTRSSGNTIYF	TGTGCCAGCAGTTCCACACGGAGCTCTGGAAACACCATATATTTT
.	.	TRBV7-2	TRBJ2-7	CASSFSPNLAYEQYF	TGTGCCAGCAGCTTTAGTCCTAACTTGGCCTACGAGCAGTACTTC
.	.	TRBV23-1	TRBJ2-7	CASKANRRIYEQYF	TGCGCCAGCAAGGCGAACAGGAGGATCTACGAGCAGTACTTC
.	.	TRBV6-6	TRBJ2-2	CASSYRAGTGELFF	TGTGCCAGCAGTTACAGGGCGGGCACCGGGGAGCTGTTTTTT
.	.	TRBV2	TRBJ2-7	CASNEAYYEQYF	TGTGCCAGCAATGAGGCCTACTACGAGCAGTACTTC
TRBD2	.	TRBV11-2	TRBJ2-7	CASSLEGLAVLQYF	TGTGCCAGCAGCTTGGAGGGACTAGCAGTTTTGCAGTACTTC
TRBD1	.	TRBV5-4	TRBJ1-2	CASSLGGTGANYGYTF	TGTGCCAGCAGCTTAGGGGGGACAGGCGCTAACTATGGCTACACCTTC
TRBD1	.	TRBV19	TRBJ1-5	CASSTRGGGGQPQHF	TGTGCCAGTAGTACCAGGGGGGGCGGCGGGCAGCCCCAGCATTTT
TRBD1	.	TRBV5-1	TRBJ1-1	CASSMNSGTGVTEAFF	TGCGCCAGCAGCATGAACTCCGGGACAGGGGTTACTGAAGCTTTCTTT
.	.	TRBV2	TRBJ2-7	CASSSVKGGDF	TGTGCCAGCAGCTCAGTGAAAGGGGGGGACTTC
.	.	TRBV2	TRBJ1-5	CASSLAEGKHQPQHF	TGTGCCAGCAGTCTTGCCGAGGGAAAACATCAGCCCCAGCATTTT
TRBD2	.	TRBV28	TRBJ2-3	CASVSPGTSGHDTQYF	TGTGCCAGTGTTAGCCCTGGGACTAGCGGACATGATACGCAGTATTTT
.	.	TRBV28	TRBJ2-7	CASSLLVASYEQYF	TGTGCCAGCAGTTTATTGGTAGCAAGCTACGAGCAGTACTTC
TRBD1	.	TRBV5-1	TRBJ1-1	CASSSMTGVEAFF	TGCGCCAGCAGCTCCATGACAGGGGTCGAAGCTTTCTTT
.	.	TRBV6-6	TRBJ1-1	CASSAAPRATEAFF	TGTGCCAGCAGTGCGGCCCCAAGGGCCACTGAAGCTTTCTTT
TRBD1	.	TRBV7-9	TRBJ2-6	CASSLIGDRVRSGANVLTF	TGTGCCAGCAGCTTAATAGGGGACAGGGTCCGCTCTGGGGCCAACGTCCTGACTTTC
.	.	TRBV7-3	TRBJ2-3	CASSLDEDTQYF	TGTGCCAGCAGTTTGGACGAGGATACGCAGTATTTT
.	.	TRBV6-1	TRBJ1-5	CASSVIGGHQPQHF	TGTGCCAGCAGTGTAATAGGGGGGCATCAGCCCCAGCATTTT
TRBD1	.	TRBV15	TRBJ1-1	CATGEGQGRTEAFF	TGTGCCACCGGGGAAGGACAGGGGCGGACTGAAGCTTTCTTT
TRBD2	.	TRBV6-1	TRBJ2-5	CASSDELAGGQETQYF	TGTGCCAGCAGTGATGAGCTAGCGGGAGGGCAAGAGACCCAGTACTTC
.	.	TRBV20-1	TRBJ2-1	CSAFLYEQFF	TGCAGTGCTTTCCTCTATGAGCAGTTCTTC
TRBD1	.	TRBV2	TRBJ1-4	CASSLQGAGEKLFF	TGTGCCAGCAGTTTACAGGGGGCGGGTGAAAAACTGTTTTTT
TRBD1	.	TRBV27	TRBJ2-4	CASSLRQGREENIQYF	TGTGCCAGCAGTCTCAGACAGGGGAGAGAGGAAAACATTCAGTACTTC
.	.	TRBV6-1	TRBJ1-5	CASSEAGRGGNQPQHF	TGTGCCAGCAGTGAAGCCGGTCGGGGGGGGAATCAGCCCCAGCATTTT
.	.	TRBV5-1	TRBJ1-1	CASSLAPRQNTEAFF	TGCGCCAGCAGCTTGGCCCCCCGACAGAACACTGAAGCTTTCTTT
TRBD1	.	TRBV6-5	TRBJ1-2	CASSPRGRGYGYTF	TGTGCCAGCAGTCCCAGGGGGCGCGGCTATGGCTACACCTTC
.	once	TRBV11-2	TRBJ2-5	CASSLGTRETQYF	TGTGCCAGCAGCTTAGGGACCCGAGAGACCCAGTACTTC
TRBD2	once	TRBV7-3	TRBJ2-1	CARGSSGSHEQFF	TGTGCCAGAGGGTCTAGCGGGAGTCATGAGCAGTTCTTC
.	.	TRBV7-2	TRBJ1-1	CASSLALRQGMNTEAFF	TGTGCCAGCAGCTTAGCGCTAAGGCAGGGTATGAACACTGAAGCTTTCTTT
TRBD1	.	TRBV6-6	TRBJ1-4	CASRRDRGSEKLFF	TGTGCCAGCAGAAGGGACAGGGGGAGTGAAAAACTGTTTTTT